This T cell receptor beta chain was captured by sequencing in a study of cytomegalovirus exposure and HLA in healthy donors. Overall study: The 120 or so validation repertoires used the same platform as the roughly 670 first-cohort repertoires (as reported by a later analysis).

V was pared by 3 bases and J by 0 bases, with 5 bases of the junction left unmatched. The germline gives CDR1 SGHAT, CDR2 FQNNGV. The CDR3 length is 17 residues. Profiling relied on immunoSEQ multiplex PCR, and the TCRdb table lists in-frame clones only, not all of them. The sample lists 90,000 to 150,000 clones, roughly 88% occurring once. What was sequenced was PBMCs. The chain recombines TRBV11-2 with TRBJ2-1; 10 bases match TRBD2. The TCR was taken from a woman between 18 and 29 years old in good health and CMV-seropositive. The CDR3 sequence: CASSFGASGSSYNEQFF. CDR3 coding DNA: TGTGCCAGCAGCTTCGGGGCTAGCGGGAGCTCCTACAATGAGCAGTTCTTC.